Listed below are T cell receptor beta chains from one sample, sequenced in a study of T cell responses to AZD1222 COVID-19 vaccine. Some clones are missing from TCRdb's copy, which holds only in-frame ones; the method was immunoSEQ multiplex PCR. Of roughly 150,000 clones in the sample, over 90% were seen once. The sequenced sample was peripheral blood, obtained on day 0 of AZD1222 vaccination. The receptors were gathered from an adult in good health. CDR3s include the opening cysteine and the closing phenylalanine or tryptophan. A D gene is named only where the DNA matches it firmly. Rows give clone size only sometimes, using once, few, many, or a class for an expanded clone.

abundance: once
j_gene: TRBJ1-5
d_gene: .
len: 16
v_gene: TRBV7-8
CDR3nt: TGTGCCAGCAGCTTAGTAGGGGGGTCGGGACGGCAGCCCCAGCATTTT
CDR3aa: CASSLVGGSGRQPQHF

abundance: .
j_gene: TRBJ1-5
d_gene: .
len: 12
v_gene: TRBV6-1
CDR3nt: TGTGCCAGCAGTGAGGGCCTACAGGTCGAGCATTTT
CDR3aa: CASSEGLQVEHF

abundance: .
j_gene: TRBJ1-5
d_gene: .
len: 15
v_gene: TRBV2
CDR3nt: TGTGCCAGCAGTGAAGGGAGGGAAGCGGATCAGCCCCAGCATTTT
CDR3aa: CASSEGREADQPQHF

abundance: .
j_gene: TRBJ2-1
d_gene: .
len: 13
v_gene: TRBV29-1
CDR3nt: TGCAGCGTTGACGCAGGTGACTCGGGTGAGCAGTTCTTC
CDR3aa: CSVDAGDSGEQFF

abundance: once
j_gene: TRBJ2-1
d_gene: .
len: 16
v_gene: TRBV15
CDR3nt: TGTGCCACCAGCAGAGATCCCGTCCAGCGACACAATGAGCAGTTCTTC
CDR3aa: CATSRDPVQRHNEQFF

abundance: .
j_gene: TRBJ1-4
d_gene: TRBD1
len: 16
v_gene: TRBV27
CDR3nt: TGTGCCAGCAGTTCACCGATAGGGACAGGAGGGGGAAAACTGTTTTTT
CDR3aa: CASSSPIGTGGGKLFF

abundance: .
j_gene: TRBJ1-2
d_gene: .
len: 16
v_gene: TRBV10-3
CDR3nt: TGTGCCACCAGCATTTCGGGACTCCTGGGGACATATGGCTACACCTTC
CDR3aa: CATSISGLLGTYGYTF

abundance: .
j_gene: TRBJ2-2
d_gene: .
len: 14
v_gene: TRBV6-4
CDR3nt: TGTGCCAGCAGTGCCAGGGTGGGTGCCGGGGAGCTGTTTTTT
CDR3aa: CASSARVGAGELFF

abundance: once
j_gene: TRBJ1-4
d_gene: .
len: 13
v_gene: TRBV6-4
CDR3nt: TGTGCCGGACGAAACAGGTCTAATGAAAAACTGTTTTTT
CDR3aa: CAGRNRSNEKLFF

abundance: .
j_gene: TRBJ2-1
d_gene: TRBD1
len: 16
v_gene: TRBV5-4
CDR3nt: TGTGCCAGCAGCAAGACAGGGGCCGGGAGATTGAATGAGCAGTTCTTC
CDR3aa: CASSKTGAGRLNEQFF

abundance: .
j_gene: TRBJ2-7
d_gene: .
len: 14
v_gene: TRBV3-1/TRBV3-2
CDR3nt: TGTGCCAGCAGCCAAGAACAGGGCGCCTACGAGCAGTACTTC
CDR3aa: CASSQEQGAYEQYF

abundance: .
j_gene: TRBJ2-7
d_gene: TRBD1
len: 14
v_gene: TRBV5-1
CDR3nt: TGCGCCAGCAGCTTGGAAGGGACAGCCTACGAGCAGTACTTC
CDR3aa: CASSLEGTAYEQYF

abundance: .
j_gene: TRBJ1-4
d_gene: .
len: 14
v_gene: TRBV5-1
CDR3nt: TGCGCCAGCAGCGAACATACAACTAATGAAAAACTGTTTTTT
CDR3aa: CASSEHTTNEKLFF

abundance: .
j_gene: TRBJ1-2
d_gene: .
len: 12
v_gene: TRBV7-9
CDR3nt: TGTGCCAGCAGCTTAGGACTCGATGGCTACACCTTC
CDR3aa: CASSLGLDGYTF

abundance: .
j_gene: TRBJ1-3
d_gene: .
len: 14
v_gene: TRBV27
CDR3nt: TGTGCCAGCAGTCGCGGACAGTTTGGAAACACCATATATTTT
CDR3aa: CASSRGQFGNTIYF

abundance: few
j_gene: TRBJ1-4
d_gene: .
len: 16
v_gene: TRBV12-5
CDR3nt: TGTGCTAGTGGCTTTGGTACTGCAGGGGTGGGAGAAAAACTGTTTTTT
CDR3aa: CASGFGTAGVGEKLFF

abundance: .
j_gene: TRBJ1-5
d_gene: .
len: 14
v_gene: TRBV27
CDR3nt: TGTGCCAGCAGTTCGCCGCTTCAGGGACAGCCCCAGCATTTT
CDR3aa: CASSSPLQGQPQHF

abundance: once
j_gene: TRBJ1-1
d_gene: .
len: 13
v_gene: TRBV11-3
CDR3nt: TGTGCCAGCAGCTACCGACAGAACACTGAAGCTTTCTTT
CDR3aa: CASSYRQNTEAFF

abundance: .
j_gene: TRBJ2-7
d_gene: .
len: 13
v_gene: TRBV28
CDR3nt: TGTGCCAGCAGCCAGGGGACGGACTACGAGCAGTACTTC
CDR3aa: CASSQGTDYEQYF

abundance: .
j_gene: TRBJ1-6
d_gene: .
len: 14
v_gene: TRBV7-9
CDR3nt: TGTGCCAGCAGCTTGGACCTCTATAATTCACCCCTCCACTTT
CDR3aa: CASSLDLYNSPLHF

abundance: .
j_gene: TRBJ2-7
d_gene: .
len: 12
v_gene: TRBV10-1
CDR3nt: TGCGCCAGCAGTGCTGGGATGGACGAGCAGTACTTC
CDR3aa: CASSAGMDEQYF

abundance: .
j_gene: TRBJ1-2
d_gene: TRBD1
len: 14
v_gene: TRBV24-1
CDR3nt: TGTGCCACCAGTGAATCTCGACAGGGACGGGGCTACACCTTC
CDR3aa: CATSESRQGRGYTF

abundance: .
j_gene: TRBJ2-7
d_gene: .
len: 13
v_gene: TRBV2
CDR3nt: TGTGCCAGCAGAGACAGTTACTCCTACGAGCAGTACTTC
CDR3aa: CASRDSYSYEQYF

abundance: .
j_gene: TRBJ1-5
d_gene: .
len: 15
v_gene: TRBV28
CDR3nt: TGTGCCAGCAGACCCCCGGACAGCCGGAATCAGCCCCAGCATTTT
CDR3aa: CASRPPDSRNQPQHF

abundance: once
j_gene: TRBJ2-7
d_gene: .
len: 11
v_gene: TRBV28
CDR3nt: TGTGCCAGCAGCAATCGATACGAGCAGTACTTC
CDR3aa: CASSNRYEQYF

abundance: .
j_gene: TRBJ2-1
d_gene: TRBD1
len: 15
v_gene: TRBV7-9
CDR3nt: TGTGCCAGCAGCTTCGGGACAGACTCCTACAATGAGCAGTTCTTC
CDR3aa: CASSFGTDSYNEQFF

abundance: .
j_gene: TRBJ2-1
d_gene: TRBD2
len: 15
v_gene: TRBV6-4
CDR3nt: TGTGCCAGCAGTGCGGAAGCGGGAGAAAAAATCAGCATCTTCTTC
CDR3aa: CASSAEAGEKISIFF

abundance: .
j_gene: TRBJ2-3
d_gene: TRBD1
len: 15
v_gene: TRBV4-1
CDR3nt: TGCGCCAGCAGCCAAGGGACAGGGGGCACAGATACGCAGTATTTT
CDR3aa: CASSQGTGGTDTQYF

abundance: once
j_gene: TRBJ1-3
d_gene: .
len: 15
v_gene: TRBV28
CDR3nt: TGTGCCAGCACCTTAAGGGGAACCCCTGGAAACACCATATATTTT
CDR3aa: CASTLRGTPGNTIYF

abundance: .
j_gene: TRBJ1-1
d_gene: .
len: 14
v_gene: TRBV5-1
CDR3nt: TGCGCCAGCAGCTTGTCAGGGAGGGCGACTGAAGCTTTCTTT
CDR3aa: CASSLSGRATEAFF

abundance: few
j_gene: TRBJ1-4
d_gene: .
len: 13
v_gene: TRBV30
CDR3nt: TGTGCCTGGGTAGGCCGAGGAGGTGAAAAACTGTTTTTT
CDR3aa: CAWVGRGGEKLFF

abundance: .
j_gene: TRBJ2-1
d_gene: .
len: 14
v_gene: TRBV24-1
CDR3nt: TGTGCCACCAGTGTTGACAGAGATTACAATGAGCAGTTCTTC
CDR3aa: CATSVDRDYNEQFF

abundance: .
j_gene: TRBJ2-3
d_gene: .
len: 20
v_gene: TRBV7-6
CDR3nt: TGTGCCAGCAGCTACGAAGCTTACATTAGCGGAAACACTAGCACAGATACGCAGTATTTT
CDR3aa: CASSYEAYISGNTSTDTQYF

abundance: few
j_gene: TRBJ2-7
d_gene: TRBD1
len: 16
v_gene: TRBV27
CDR3nt: TGTGCCAGCAGGACCCTTTCGACAGGGGGCTCCTACGAGCAGTACTTC
CDR3aa: CASRTLSTGGSYEQYF

abundance: .
j_gene: TRBJ1-1
d_gene: TRBD1
len: 13
v_gene: TRBV19
CDR3nt: TGTGCCAGTACCAGGGGGGTAAACACTGAAGCTTTCTTT
CDR3aa: CASTRGVNTEAFF

abundance: .
j_gene: TRBJ1-1
d_gene: TRBD1
len: 14
v_gene: TRBV5-1
CDR3nt: TGCGCCAGCAGCTTGATCAGGGGGGGCACTGAAGCTTTCTTT
CDR3aa: CASSLIRGGTEAFF

abundance: .
j_gene: TRBJ2-7
d_gene: TRBD2
len: 14
v_gene: TRBV2
CDR3nt: TGTGCCAGCGTGGGAGGGAACTTTCCCTACGAGCAGTACTTC
CDR3aa: CASVGGNFPYEQYF

abundance: .
j_gene: TRBJ2-3
d_gene: .
len: 13
v_gene: TRBV5-4
CDR3nt: TGTGCCAGCAGCCGTGGACACACAGATACGCAGTATTTT
CDR3aa: CASSRGHTDTQYF

abundance: .
j_gene: TRBJ1-5
d_gene: TRBD1
len: 14
v_gene: TRBV19
CDR3nt: TGTGCCAGTAGCTGGACAGGGGGGGATCAGCCCCAGCATTTT
CDR3aa: CASSWTGGDQPQHF

abundance: .
j_gene: TRBJ2-7
d_gene: TRBD2
len: 14
v_gene: TRBV7-8
CDR3nt: TGTGCCAGCAGCTTTGGGGGAGGGTTCTACGAGCAGTACTTC
CDR3aa: CASSFGGGFYEQYF

abundance: once
j_gene: TRBJ2-7
d_gene: .
len: 15
v_gene: TRBV4-1
CDR3nt: TGCGCCAGCAGCCAAGAAAGGGGCGGAGGCTACGAGCAGTACTTC
CDR3aa: CASSQERGGGYEQYF

abundance: .
j_gene: TRBJ2-1
d_gene: .
len: 12
v_gene: TRBV29-1
CDR3nt: TGCAGCGTTGTGGTGGGGGCGGATGAGCAGTTCTTC
CDR3aa: CSVVVGADEQFF

abundance: .
j_gene: TRBJ1-2
d_gene: .
len: 14
v_gene: TRBV9
CDR3nt: TGTGCCAGCAGCGTACCCGGGGGGGAAGAGAGCTACACCTTC
CDR3aa: CASSVPGGEESYTF

abundance: .
j_gene: TRBJ1-1
d_gene: .
len: 13
v_gene: TRBV5-4
CDR3nt: TGTGCCAGCAGCTTGGGTAGGAACACTGAAGCTTTCTTT
CDR3aa: CASSLGRNTEAFF

abundance: .
j_gene: TRBJ1-1
d_gene: .
len: 15
v_gene: TRBV4-1
CDR3nt: TGCGCCAGCAGCCAAGATGGCCAGGGGAACACTGAAGCTTTCTTT
CDR3aa: CASSQDGQGNTEAFF